The rows below give T cell receptor beta chains drawn from one sample of a study of radiotherapy plus CTLA-4 blockade in lung cancer. Here immunoSEQ multiplex PCR was the method, and the copy in TCRdb shows in-frame clones only, minus some. The sample has 43,000 or so clones, 55% to 80% seen once. Sequencing used peripheral blood, obtained from a patient treated with radiotherapy plus ipilimumab. The receptors shown here come from a human donor with non-small cell lung cancer who had a complete response to radiotherapy plus ipilimumab. CDR3s include the opening cysteine and the closing phenylalanine or tryptophan. The D gene is left open where the match is weak. Clone size is not always given. Where it is, it says once, few, many or a class for expanded clones.

cdr3_aa cdr3_nt d_call v_call clone_size j_call
CASRAGSFSSYGYTF TGTGCCAGCAGGGCAGGGTCATTTTCGAGCTATGGCTACACCTTC NA TRBV2 NA TRBJ1-2
CASSLGGGGYNEQFF TGCGCCAGCAGCTTAGGAGGGGGGGGATACAATGAGCAGTTCTTC NA TRBV5-1 NA TRBJ2-1
CASSIGQRSNEKLFF TGTGCCAGCAGCATCGGACAGCGAAGCAATGAAAAACTGTTTTTT NA TRBV7-2 NA TRBJ1-4
CSVEMPGLAGYNEQFF TGCAGCGTTGAAATGCCTGGACTAGCGGGATACAATGAGCAGTTCTTC TRBD2 TRBV29-1 NA TRBJ2-1
CASSQRGGTDTQYF TGTGCCAGCAGCCAACGGGGTGGCACAGATACGCAGTATTTT NA TRBV14 NA TRBJ2-3
CAWSSRVSTDTQYF TGTGCCTGGAGTTCCCGCGTCAGCACAGATACGCAGTATTTT NA TRBV30 NA TRBJ2-3
CASSFGLADSYNEQFF TGTGCCAGCAGCTTTGGGCTAGCGGACTCCTACAATGAGCAGTTCTTC TRBD2 TRBV5-6 NA TRBJ2-1
CASKKPSGANVLTF TGTGCCAGCAAAAAGCCCTCTGGGGCCAACGTCCTGACTTTC NA TRBV6-5 NA TRBJ2-6
CASRIPQGPKEDTEAFF TGTGCCAGCAGGATACCACAGGGCCCAAAGGAGGACACTGAAGCTTTCTTT NA TRBV7-9 NA TRBJ1-1
CASSIEAQVTQYF TGTGCCAGTAGTATCGAAGCTCAAGTTACGCAGTATTTT NA TRBV19 NA TRBJ2-3
CASSRGQGGGELFF TGTGCCAGCAGCCGAGGACAGGGCGGAGGGGAGCTGTTTTTT TRBD1 TRBV13 NA TRBJ2-2
CASTLRGGYGYTF TGTGCCAGCACCCTGCGGGGGGGGTATGGCTACACCTTC NA TRBV5-6 NA TRBJ1-2
CASSLAPAGANTEAFF TGTGCCAGCAGCTTGGCCCCGGCGGGGGCGAACACTGAAGCTTTCTTT NA TRBV5-8 NA TRBJ1-1
CASSQGTTGANVLTF TGCGCCAGCAGCCAGGGGACAACTGGGGCCAACGTCCTGACTTTC NA TRBV5-1 NA TRBJ2-6
CASRSNSGNYEQYF TGTGCCAGCCGATCGAATAGCGGGAACTACGAGCAGTACTTC TRBD2 TRBV6-5 NA TRBJ2-7
CASPKNLGTSGDVGTDTQYF TGTGCCAGCCCAAAAAACCTAGGGACTAGCGGGGATGTGGGCACAGATACGCAGTATTTT TRBD2 TRBV28 NA TRBJ2-3
CASSRTSGVTDTQYF TGTGCCAGCAGCCGTACTAGCGGGGTCACAGATACGCAGTATTTT TRBD2 TRBV7-9 NA TRBJ2-3
CASSSGTRGPREQFF TGCGCCAGCAGCTCCGGGACTAGGGGCCCTAGGGAGCAGTTCTTC TRBD2 TRBV10-1 NA TRBJ2-1
CATMDSPLYGYTF TGTGCCACCATGGACAGTCCCCTCTATGGCTACACCTTC NA TRBV2 once TRBJ1-2
CASSVSRTGVDKYNEQFF TGTGCCAGCAGCGTGAGCAGGACAGGGGTGGACAAATACAATGAGCAGTTCTTC TRBD1 TRBV9 NA TRBJ2-1
CASSQEFRNTGELFF TGCGCCAGCAGCCAAGAGTTCAGAAACACCGGGGAGCTGTTTTTT NA TRBV4-3 NA TRBJ2-2
CATTAGEGTEQYF TGCGCCACCACGGCCGGGGAAGGTACCGAGCAGTACTTC NA TRBV5-1 once TRBJ2-7
CASSQERGNEQFF TGTGCCAGCAGCCAAGAACGGGGGAATGAGCAGTTCTTC NA TRBV4-2 NA TRBJ2-1
CAGRRESSYNSPLHF TGTGCCGGCCGACGGGAAAGCTCCTATAATTCACCCCTCCACTTT NA TRBV5-4 NA TRBJ1-6
CASSLSIAGRDADTQYF TGCGCCAGCAGCTTGAGTATAGCGGGAAGGGATGCGGATACGCAGTATTTT TRBD2 TRBV5-1 once TRBJ2-3
CASGKETGDYGYTF TGTGCCAGCGGCAAAGAGACAGGGGACTATGGCTACACCTTC TRBD1 TRBV5-4 NA TRBJ1-2
CARDKNTGELFF TGTGCGAGAGACAAGAACACCGGGGAGCTGTTTTTT NA TRBV7-9 NA TRBJ2-2
CSAPDLSEAFF TGCAGTGCTCCGGACTTATCCGAAGCTTTCTTT NA TRBV20-1 NA TRBJ1-1
CASTGTGGYEQYF TGTGCCAGCACCGGGACAGGGGGCTACGAGCAGTACTTC TRBD1 TRBV2 NA TRBJ2-7
CASSLWGGGNTIYF TGTGCCAGCAGCTTGTGGGGGGGCGGAAACACCATATATTTT NA TRBV5-6 few TRBJ1-3
CASSLRDLTEYF TGTGCCAGCAGCTTACGGGACTTAACGGAGTACTTC NA TRBV7-9 NA TRBJ2-7
CATGGHGKDNEQFF TGTGCTACAGGGGGCCACGGCAAAGACAATGAGCAGTTCTTC TRBD1 TRBV27 NA TRBJ2-1
CASSPRGLGNEQFF TGCGCCAGCAGCCCCAGGGGCTTGGGGAATGAGCAGTTCTTC NA TRBV4-3 NA TRBJ2-1
CASSLAHTSYEQYF TGTGCCAGCAGCTTAGCACACACCTCCTACGAGCAGTACTTC NA TRBV7-2 few TRBJ2-7
CASSYSLGVNNSPLHF TGTGCCAGCAGTTACTCTCTAGGGGTAAATAATTCACCCCTCCACTTT NA TRBV6-5 NA TRBJ1-6